This T cell receptor (beta chain) was documented in a study of CD8 T cells in ankylosing spondylitis. Study-wide findings and caveats: In reactive arthritis synovial fluid and blood, some motif variants had been reported before. Within matched ankylosing spondylitis synovial fluid, disease-linked clones were reportedly significantly enriched. As for the disease-linked clones, they showed a CD8+ phenotype and occurred at relatively low frequencies in peripheral blood. Seemingly distinctive of ankylosing spondylitis blood was a TCR beta motif formed by eight highly homologous variants.

On this clonotype: What it binds is unknown.

Preparation of TCR beta libraries was done by quantitative 5'-RACE with molecular barcodes. TCRdb fed the 5' RACE reads into MiXCR, producing one record per CDR3 protein. The repertoire holds a few hundred thousand distinct CDR3 sequences, about 18% seen once, with approximately 40% in the top ten. Specimen: blood, either unsorted or a sorted T cell fraction (not recorded which). This sequence originates from a male donor with ankylosing spondylitis.

Here the CDR3 DNA reads TGTGCCAGCAGTGTGCTAGCGGGCACAGATACGCAGTATTTT. This codes for CASSVLAGTDTQYF. The chain joins TRBV27 to TRBJ2-3, with TRBD2 matching over 7 bases. Looked up from germline, CDR1 is MNHEY and CDR2 is SMNVEV (reference sequence). Germline trimming cut 5 bases from V and 1 base from J; bases unmatched to any gene: 3. The CDR3 runs to 14 residues.